This T cell receptor (beta chain) was obtained from a study of T cells after yellow fever vaccination. Comments on this clonotype: Its antigen is as yet unknown.

The CDR3 covers 15 residues. Germline V CDR1 and CDR2: SGDLS, YYNGEE. Trimming at V came to 6 bases and at J to 0 bases, leaving 2 bases not matched to a gene. Study results and caveats: Relatively few clonotypes were ones that appeared in both CD4 and CD8 compartments. Booster sampling recovered most clones from primary vaccination (roughly 96% CD4, 88% CD8).

TCRdb recomputed calls from the 5' RACE reads with MiXCR, one row per CDR3 protein. This table holds 350,000 to 550,000 distinct CDR3 sequences, roughly a sixth found once. This material consisted of PBMCs, taken before the yellow fever booster vaccination. This clonotype originated in a man aged 18 to 29 who received the YFV17D yellow fever vaccine. The chain recombines TRBV9 with TRBJ2-3, with 12 bases lining up with TRBD2. The DNA for the CDR3 is TGTGCCAGCACTAGCGGGGGGGGAAGCACAGATACGCAGTATTTT. It specifies CASTSGGGSTDTQYF.